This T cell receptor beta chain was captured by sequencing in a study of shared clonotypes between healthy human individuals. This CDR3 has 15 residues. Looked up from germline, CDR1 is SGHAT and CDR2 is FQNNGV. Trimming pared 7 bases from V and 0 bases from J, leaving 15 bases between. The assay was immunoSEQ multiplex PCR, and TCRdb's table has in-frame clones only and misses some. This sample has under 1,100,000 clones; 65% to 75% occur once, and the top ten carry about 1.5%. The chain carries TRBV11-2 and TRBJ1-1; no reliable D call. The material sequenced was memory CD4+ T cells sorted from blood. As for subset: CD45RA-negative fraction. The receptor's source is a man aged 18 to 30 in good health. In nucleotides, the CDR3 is TGTGCCAGCAAGAACGAGGTTGGAATGAACACTGAAGCTTTCTTT. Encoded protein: CASKNEVGMNTEAFF.